Below are 12 T cell receptor beta chains sequenced from a single sample in a study of blood T cell repertoires in COVID-19. Clones were read by immunoSEQ multiplex PCR, and TCRdb kept only the in-frame ones, dropping some. Of some 100,000 clones listed, around 90% are singletons. Sequenced sample: peripheral blood. The receptors were gathered from a woman aged 70 to 79 with acute or convalescent COVID-19.

This clone was found a few times. This chain uses TRBV30 with TRBJ2-2; maybe TRBD1 (7 bases). With 0 bases removed from V and 7 bases from J, the gap between germline ends came to 18 bases. Germline assignment: CDR1 GTSNPN and CDR2 SVGIG (reference sequence). The CDR3 covers 16 residues. The CDR3 DNA reads as TGTGCCTGGAGTGTACTGGGGCAGGGGGGCGTCGGGGAGCTGTTTTTT. This sequence encodes CAWSVLGQGGVGELFF.

This clone was observed a single time. The gene calls are TRBV19 and TRBJ1-5; 7 positions agree with TRBD1. Germline CDR1 is LNHDA and CDR2 is SQIVND (reference sequence). The CDR3 totals 16 residues. V trimming: 5 bases; J trimming: 1 base; junction bases outside the gene matches: 8. CDR3 DNA sequence: TGTGCCAGTAGTTTACAGGGGTTCGGGAGCAATCAGCCCCAGCATTTT. It encodes CASSLQGFGSNQPQHF.

V gene TRBV28 combines with J gene TRBJ2-3, with D possibly being TRBD2 (5 bases). The germline V and J ends were trimmed by 3 bases and 5 bases, with 9 bases remaining between them. Per the germline V gene, CDR1 is MDHEN and CDR2 is SYDVKM. CDR3 size: 13 residues. The CDR3 loop is CASSFPSGDTQYF. The CDR3 nucleotides are TGTGCCAGCAGTTTCCCGAGCGGAGATACGCAGTATTTT. The full variable domain, its missing parts supplied by reference TRBV28 and TRBJ2-3, is DVKVTQSSRYLVKRTGEKVFLECVQDMDHENMFWYRQDPGLGLRLIYFSYDVKMKEKGDIPEGYSVSREKKERFSLILESASTNQTSMYLCASSFPSGDTQYFGPGTRLTVL.

The CDR3 region is CASSPSLGNVDYNEQFF. CDR3 nucleotide sequence: TGTGCCAGCAGCCCCTCCCTCGGTAACGTAGACTACAATGAGCAGTTCTTC. The chain combines TRBV5-8 with TRBJ2-1; D is ambiguous. The CDR3 is made up of 17 amino acids. With 4 bases removed from V and 3 bases from J, the gap between germline ends came to 20 bases. Germline V CDR1 and CDR2: SGHTS, YDEGEE.

V gene TRBV19 combines with J gene TRBJ1-2; D is perhaps TRBD1 (6 bases). V lost 5 bases and J lost 4, with 17 bases in between. Germline V gene sequence: CDR1 LNHDA, CDR2 SQIVND (reference sequence). This CDR3 is 15 amino acids long. CDR3 in amino acids: CASSPRAGVGYGYTF. CDR3 sequence (DNA): TGTGCCAGTAGTCCCCGGGCAGGGGTCGGCTATGGCTACACCTTC. Full variable domain (rest looked up from reference TRBV19 and TRBJ1-2): DGGITQSPKYLFRKEGQNVTLSCEQNLNHDAMYWYRQDPGQGLRLIYYSQIVNDFQKGDIAEGYSVSREKKESFPLTVTSAQKNPTAFYLCASSPRAGVGYGYTFGSGTRLTVV.

V usage is TRBV11-2 and J usage is TRBJ2-7; D perhaps matches TRBD1 (6 bases). V was pared by 5 bases and J by 1 base, with 9 bases between. CDR3 length: 13 amino acids. Germline CDR1 reads SGHAT; CDR2 reads FQNNGV. The CDR3 protein is CASSAGASYEQYF. Here the CDR3 DNA reads TGTGCCAGCAGCGCAGGGGCGTCCTACGAGCAGTACTTC.

The chain couples TRBV3-1 (or the pseudogene TRBV3-2) to TRBJ1-2; 11 bases are shared with TRBD1. The CDR3 has 15 residues. V was clipped by 4 bases and J by 4 bases; unmatched bases: 5. Germline V gene data show CDR1 as LGHDT and CDR2 as YNNKEL (reference sequence). CDR3 DNA: TGTGCCAGCAGCCTACGGACAGGGGGCAGCTATGGCTACACCTTC. It is translated as CASSLRTGGSYGYTF.

This chain uses TRBV28 with TRBJ1-1; 7 positions agree with TRBD1. The CDR3 covers 14 residues. The V gene's germline CDR1 is MDHEN and CDR2 SYDVKM. The V segment lost 6 bases and the J segment 2 bases; nucleotides outside the gene matches: 6. The CDR3 sequence is CASSTNRGNTEAFF. In DNA form, the CDR3 reads TGTGCCAGCAGCACCAACAGGGGAAACACTGAAGCTTTCTTT.

This sequence joins TRBV28 and TRBJ2-7; 9 nucleotides match TRBD2. Germline V lookup: CDR1 MDHEN, CDR2 SYDVKM. The CDR3 contains 15 residues. Trimming cost V 1 base and J 4 bases; bases outside gene matches: 5. The CDR3 is CASSLFSSGMYEQYF. In nucleotides, the CDR3 is TGTGCCAGCAGTTTATTCTCTAGCGGGATGTACGAGCAGTACTTC.

V gene TRBV6-5 combines with J gene TRBJ2-2; TRBD1 agrees at 7 bases. Germline CDR1 and CDR2: MNHEY and SVGAGI. The CDR3 length is 13 residues. The V gene end was trimmed by 8 bases and the J gene end by 3 bases; junction bases not matched to a gene: 3. CDR3 in DNA: TGTGCCAGCGGTACAGGGGACACCGGGGAGCTGTTTTTT. Translating gives CASGTGDTGELFF.

The chain carries TRBV5-8 and TRBJ2-5; possibly TRBD2 for D (6 bases). The germline V gene encodes CDR1 SGHTS and CDR2 YDEGEE. The CDR3 is made up of 14 amino acids. V was cut by 6 bases and J by 13 bases, with 25 bases left in between. CDR3 protein: CASTSMKARTTTYF. The CDR3 nucleotides read TGTGCCAGCACGAGCATGAAGGCTCGGACTACGACGTACTTC.

This clone is a singleton in its sample. V and J are TRBV29-1 and TRBJ1-1; no definite D call. V was trimmed by 3 bases and J by 0 bases, leaving 20 bases between them. CDR1 and CDR2 from the germline V gene are SQVTM and ANQGSEA. CDR3 length: 17 amino acids. Here the CDR3 reads CSVDSTSPSRMNTEAFF. The CDR3 DNA follows: TGCAGCGTTGATTCTACCTCTCCAAGTCGAATGAACACTGAAGCTTTCTTT.